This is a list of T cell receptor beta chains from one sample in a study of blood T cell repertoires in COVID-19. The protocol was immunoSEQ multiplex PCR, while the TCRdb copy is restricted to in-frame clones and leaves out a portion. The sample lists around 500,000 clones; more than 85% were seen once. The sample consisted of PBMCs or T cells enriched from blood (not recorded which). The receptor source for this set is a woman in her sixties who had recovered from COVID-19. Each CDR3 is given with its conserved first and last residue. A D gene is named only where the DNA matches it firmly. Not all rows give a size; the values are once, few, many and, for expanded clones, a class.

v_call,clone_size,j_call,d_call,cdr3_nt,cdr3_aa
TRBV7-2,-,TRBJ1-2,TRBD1,TGTGCCAGCAGCCCCCGGACAGGGATTAACTATGGCTACACCTTC,CASSPRTGINYGYTF
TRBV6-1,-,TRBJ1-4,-,TGTGCCAGCAGTGAAGAGGGGTTGAGAAATGAAAAACTGTTTTTT,CASSEEGLRNEKLFF
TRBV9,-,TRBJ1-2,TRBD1,TGTGCCAGCAGCGTAGAGGGGGCGCTTGGCTACACCTTC,CASSVEGALGYTF
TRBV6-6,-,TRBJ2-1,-,TGTGCCAGCACCCGGATGGGGCCCTACAATGAGCAGTTCTTC,CASTRMGPYNEQFF
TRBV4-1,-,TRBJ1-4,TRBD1,TGCGCCATCCAGCCCCGGGACAGGGAGGGAAAACTGTTTTTT,CAIQPRDREGKLFF
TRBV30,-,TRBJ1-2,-,TGTGCCTGGAGTGAGGGGTGGTCTAACTATGGCTACACCTTC,CAWSEGWSNYGYTF
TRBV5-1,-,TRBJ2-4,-,TGCGCCAGCAGCTTGACAGGACGCTATGAAAACATTCAGTACTTC,CASSLTGRYENIQYF
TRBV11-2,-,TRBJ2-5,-,TGTGCCAGCAGCCGGGGGTTACAAGAGACCCAGTACTTC,CASSRGLQETQYF
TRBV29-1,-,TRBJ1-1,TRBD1,TGCAGCGTTGAGACGGGGACAGAGAACACTGAAGCTTTCTTT,CSVETGTENTEAFF
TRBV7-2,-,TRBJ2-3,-,TGTGCCAGCAGGGGGCAGACCTCATTGGGTACGCAGTATTTT,CASRGQTSLGTQYF
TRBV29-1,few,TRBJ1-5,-,TGCAGCGTTGGCACAAGCAATCAGCCCCAGCATTTT,CSVGTSNQPQHF
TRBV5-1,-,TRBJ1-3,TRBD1,TGCGCCAGCAGCTCTGGACAGGGCTCTGGAAACACCATATATTTT,CASSSGQGSGNTIYF
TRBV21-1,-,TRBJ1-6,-,TGTGCCAGCAGAGGAGGACAGGGGAGCACCTATAATTCACCCCTCCACTTT,CASRGGQGSTYNSPLHF
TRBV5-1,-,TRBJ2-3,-,TGCGCCAGCAGCCCGCCGCTAGGCACAGATACGCAGTATTTT,CASSPPLGTDTQYF
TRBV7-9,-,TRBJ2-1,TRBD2,TGTGCCAGCAGCTCCCCGACTAGCGGGGGTGGCAATGAGCAGTTCTTC,CASSSPTSGGGNEQFF
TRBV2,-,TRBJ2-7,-,TGTGCCAGCAGTGGCTACGTTAGCTCCTACGAGCAGTACTTC,CASSGYVSSYEQYF
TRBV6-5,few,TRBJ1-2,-,TGTGCCAGCAACTCTCAGGGAACCTATGGCTACACCTTC,CASNSQGTYGYTF
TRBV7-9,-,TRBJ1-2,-,TGTGCCAGCAGCCCCCCTGAGCTAGGCGCGGTAGGCTACACCTTC,CASSPPELGAVGYTF
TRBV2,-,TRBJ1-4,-,TGTGCCAGCAGGTTAGAGAGTGAAGAAAAACTGTTTTTT,CASRLESEEKLFF
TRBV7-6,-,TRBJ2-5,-,TGTGCCAGCAGCTTAGGAGGGGGATCCAAAGAGACCCAGTACTTC,CASSLGGGSKETQYF
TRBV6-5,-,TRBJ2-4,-,TGTGCCAGCAGTTACTCGGATGGCCCTAGGCACATTCAGTACTTC,CASSYSDGPRHIQYF
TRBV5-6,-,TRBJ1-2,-,TGTGCCAGCAGCTGGAGCCGGGTCTCCTATGGCTACACCTTC,CASSWSRVSYGYTF
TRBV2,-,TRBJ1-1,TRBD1,TGTGCCAGCGGGACAGGGGGCGGAATCACTGAAGCTTTCTTT,CASGTGGGITEAFF
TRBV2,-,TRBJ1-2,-,TGTGCCAGCAGAGAGACAGGTTGGGCTAACTATGGCTACACCTTC,CASRETGWANYGYTF
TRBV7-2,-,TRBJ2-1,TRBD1,TGTGCCAGCAGCTCGACAGGGATTGAGCAGTTCTTC,CASSSTGIEQFF
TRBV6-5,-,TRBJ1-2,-,TGTGCCAGCAGAGGACAGTTCTTCAATGGCTACACCTTC,CASRGQFFNGYTF
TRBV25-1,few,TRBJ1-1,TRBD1,TGTGCCAGCAGTGAAACAGGGGGCGGCACTGAAGCTTTCTTT,CASSETGGGTEAFF
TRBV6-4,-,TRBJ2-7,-,TGTGCCAGCAGTGACTCCCAGGGTCGCGAGCAGTACTTC,CASSDSQGREQYF
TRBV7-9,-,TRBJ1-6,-,TGTGCCAGCAGCCCGCGGGGGGCTTGGGATTCACCCCTCCACTTT,CASSPRGAWDSPLHF
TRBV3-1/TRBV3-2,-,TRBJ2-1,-,TGTGCCAGCAGCCAAGATCTCAGCGGCTATTTCCCCTACAATGAGCAGTTCTTC,CASSQDLSGYFPYNEQFF
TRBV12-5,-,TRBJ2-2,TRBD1,TGTGCTAGTGGTCCCCCCGGGACAGGAGGGACCGGGGAGCTGTTTTTT,CASGPPGTGGTGELFF
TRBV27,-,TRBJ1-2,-,TGTGCCAGCAGTTCGTATAGGGACCAGGGGAATGGCTACACCTTC,CASSSYRDQGNGYTF
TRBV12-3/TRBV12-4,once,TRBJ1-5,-,TGTGCCAGCAGTCGGATGGGGCCTCAGCCCCAGCATTTT,CASSRMGPQPQHF
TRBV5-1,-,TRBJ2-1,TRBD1,TGCGCCAGCAGCTTGGCGGAGACAGGGCCCTACAATGAGCAGTTCTTC,CASSLAETGPYNEQFF
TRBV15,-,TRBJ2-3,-,TGTGCCACCAGCAGAGCCGGCGGGGTACTCACAGATACGCAGTATTTT,CATSRAGGVLTDTQYF
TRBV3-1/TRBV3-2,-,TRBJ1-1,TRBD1,TGTGCCAGCAGTCATACAGGGGGCAGCACTGAAGCTTTCTTT,CASSHTGGSTEAFF
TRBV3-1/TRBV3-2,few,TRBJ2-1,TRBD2,TGTGCCAGCAGCCGTCTAGCGGAAGACAATGAGCAGTTCTTC,CASSRLAEDNEQFF
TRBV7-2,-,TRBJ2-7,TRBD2,TGTGCCAGCAGGGGCTGGACTAGCGGGGGGGTCTCCTACGAGCAGTACTTC,CASRGWTSGGVSYEQYF
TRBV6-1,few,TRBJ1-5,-,TGTGCCAGCAGTGACCCGAGTGGGGGAGGTCAGCCCCAGCATTTT,CASSDPSGGGQPQHF
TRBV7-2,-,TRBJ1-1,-,TGTGCCAGCAGCTTATCAGGAGGTTTGAACACTGAAGCTTTCTTT,CASSLSGGLNTEAFF
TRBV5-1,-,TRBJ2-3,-,TGCGCCAGCAGCATTAGACAGCTCAGCACAGATACGCAGTATTTT,CASSIRQLSTDTQYF
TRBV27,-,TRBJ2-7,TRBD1,TGTGCCAGCACCCCCACCCCGGGACAGGGTTACGAGCAGTACTTC,CASTPTPGQGYEQYF
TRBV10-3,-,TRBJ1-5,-,TGTGCCATCAGTGAGCAGGGGAGCAATCAGCCCCAGCATTTT,CAISEQGSNQPQHF
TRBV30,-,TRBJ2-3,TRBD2,TGTGCCCTAGCGGGGGGGCCTCGGACGCAGTATTTT,CALAGGPRTQYF
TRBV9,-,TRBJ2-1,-,TGTGCCAGCAGCGTAGCTAGCAGCTCCTACAATGAGCAGTTCTTC,CASSVASSSYNEQFF
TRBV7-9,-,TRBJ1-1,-,TGTGCCAGCAGCTTATGGTCACAGGGTGACACTGAAGCTTTCTTT,CASSLWSQGDTEAFF
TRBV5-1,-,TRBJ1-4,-,TGCGCCAGCAGTTATAAAACTAATGAAAAACTGTTTTTT,CASSYKTNEKLFF
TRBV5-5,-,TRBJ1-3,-,TGTGCCAGCAGCTTCGGGGGGGAGAACACCATATATTTT,CASSFGGENTIYF
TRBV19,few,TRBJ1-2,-,TGTGCCAGTAGTATAGATCTTCGGGGGTATGGCTACACCTTC,CASSIDLRGYGYTF
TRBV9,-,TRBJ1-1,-,TGTGCCAGCAGCGTAGGTGACAGAAACACTGAAGCTTTCTTT,CASSVGDRNTEAFF